This TCR beta chain was captured in a study of blood T cell repertoires in COVID-19. The protocol was immunoSEQ multiplex PCR, while the TCRdb copy is restricted to in-frame clones and leaves out a portion. This sample has around 300,000 clones, with approximately 90% found just once. Germline lookup yields CDR1 KGHSH and CDR2 LQKENI. CDR3 length equals 13 residues. Trimming removed 4 bases from V and 0 bases from J, with 7 bases in between. The material sequenced was PBMCs or T cells enriched from blood (not recorded which). The TCR comes from a woman aged 45-60 years who had recovered from COVID-19. The chain links TRBV18 to TRBJ2-7; D is uncertain. The CDR3 protein is CASSQMSSYEQYF. CDR3 nucleotide sequence: TGTGCCAGCTCACAAATGAGCTCCTACGAGCAGTACTTC.